This TCR beta chain was retrieved from a study of CD8 T cells in ankylosing spondylitis. Overall study results and limits: Some motif variants were previously reported in reactive arthritis synovial fluid and blood. Researchers report that disease-linked clones proved CD8+ and relatively rare in peripheral blood. In ankylosing spondylitis blood, a motif of seven to nine highly homologous TCR beta variants appeared characteristic.

Making the TCR beta libraries involved quantitative 5'-RACE with molecular barcodes. TCRdb re-called the 5' RACE reads through MiXCR, storing one row per CDR3 protein. The top ten clones hold approximately 14% of a sample with some 150,000 distinct CDR3 sequences, around 43% of them seen once. The CDR3 extends over 14 amino acids. V lost 4 bases and J lost 8; bases outside the gene matches: 5. Germline CDR1 reads MNHEY; CDR2 reads SVGAGI. On this clonotype itself: The target antigen is unknown.

The sequencing input was synovial fluid, either unsorted or a sorted T cell fraction (not recorded which). The chain uses TRBV6-5 and TRBJ2-1; 10 positions match TRBD2. This TCR was recovered from a male donor with ankylosing spondylitis. The CDR3 coding sequence is TGTGCCAGCAGTTCTAGCGGGAGAGGGGATGAGCAGTTCTTC. It specifies CASSSSGRGDEQFF.